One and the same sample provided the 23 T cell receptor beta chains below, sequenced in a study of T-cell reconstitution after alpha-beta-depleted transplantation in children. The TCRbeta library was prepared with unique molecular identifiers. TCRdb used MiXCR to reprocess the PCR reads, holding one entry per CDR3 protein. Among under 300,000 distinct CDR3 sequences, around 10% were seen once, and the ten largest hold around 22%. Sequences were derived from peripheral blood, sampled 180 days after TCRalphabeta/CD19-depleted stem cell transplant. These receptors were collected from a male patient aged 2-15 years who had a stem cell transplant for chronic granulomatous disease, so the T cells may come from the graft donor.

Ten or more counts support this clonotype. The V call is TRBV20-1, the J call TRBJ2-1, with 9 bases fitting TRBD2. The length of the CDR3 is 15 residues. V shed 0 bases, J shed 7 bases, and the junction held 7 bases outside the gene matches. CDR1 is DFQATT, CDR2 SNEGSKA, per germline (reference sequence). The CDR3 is CSARDTLAGGNEQFF. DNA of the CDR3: TGCAGTGCTAGAGATACACTAGCGGGTGGGAATGAGCAGTTCTTC.

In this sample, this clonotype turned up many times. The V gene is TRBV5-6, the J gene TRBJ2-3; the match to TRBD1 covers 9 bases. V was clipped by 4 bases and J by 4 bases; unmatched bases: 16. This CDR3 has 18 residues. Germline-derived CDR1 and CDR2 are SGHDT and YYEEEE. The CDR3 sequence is CASSNRDREDPSADTQYF. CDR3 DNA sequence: TGTGCCAGCAGCAACCGGGACAGGGAAGATCCTTCTGCAGATACGCAGTATTTT.

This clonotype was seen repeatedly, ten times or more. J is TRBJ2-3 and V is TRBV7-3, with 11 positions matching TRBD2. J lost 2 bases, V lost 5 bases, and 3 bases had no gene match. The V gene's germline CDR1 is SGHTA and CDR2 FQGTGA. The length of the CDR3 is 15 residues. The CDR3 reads CASSKTSGNTDTQYF. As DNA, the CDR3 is TGTGCCAGCAGCAAGACTAGCGGGAACACAGATACGCAGTATTTT.

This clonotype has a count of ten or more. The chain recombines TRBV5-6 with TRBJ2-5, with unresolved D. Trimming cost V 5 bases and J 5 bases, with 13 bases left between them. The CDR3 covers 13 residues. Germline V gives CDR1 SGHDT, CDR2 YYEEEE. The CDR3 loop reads CASSYSRWETQYF. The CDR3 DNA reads TGTGCCAGCAGTTATAGCAGGTGGGAGACCCAGTACTTC.

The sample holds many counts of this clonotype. As DNA, the CDR3 is TGTGCCAGCAGCCAACCCCAAGATACGCAGTATTTT. This translates into CASSQPQDTQYF. The gene calls are TRBV6-5 and TRBJ2-3; D ambiguous. Trimming cost V 6 bases and J 5 bases, with 9 bases left between them. CDR3 length equals 12 residues. From germline, CDR1 is MNHEY and CDR2 SVGAGI.

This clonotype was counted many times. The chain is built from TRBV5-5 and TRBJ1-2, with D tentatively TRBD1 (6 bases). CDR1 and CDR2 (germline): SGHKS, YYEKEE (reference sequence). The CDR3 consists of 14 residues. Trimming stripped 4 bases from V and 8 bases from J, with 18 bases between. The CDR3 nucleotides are TGTGCCAGCAGCCCAAGACAGGAGAGTTACGGCTACACCTTC. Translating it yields CASSPRQESYGYTF.

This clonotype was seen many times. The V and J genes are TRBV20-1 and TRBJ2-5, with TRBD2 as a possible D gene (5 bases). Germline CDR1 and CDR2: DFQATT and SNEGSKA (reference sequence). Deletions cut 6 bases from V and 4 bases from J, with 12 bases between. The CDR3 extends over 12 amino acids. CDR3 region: CSARPSPETQYF. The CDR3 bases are TGCAGTGCGCGGCCTAGCCCAGAGACCCAGTACTTC.

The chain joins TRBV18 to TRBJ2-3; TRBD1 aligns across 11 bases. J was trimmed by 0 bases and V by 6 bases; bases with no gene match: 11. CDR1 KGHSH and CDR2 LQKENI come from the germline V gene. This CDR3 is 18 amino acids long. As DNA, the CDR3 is TGTGCCAGCTCTCCTCCGGGACAGGGGGTCCCAAGCACAGATACGCAGTATTTT. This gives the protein CASSPPGQGVPSTDTQYF.

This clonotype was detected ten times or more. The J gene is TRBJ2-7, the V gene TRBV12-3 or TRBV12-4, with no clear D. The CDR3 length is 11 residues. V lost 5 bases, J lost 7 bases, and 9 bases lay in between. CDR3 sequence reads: CASSAWEEQYF. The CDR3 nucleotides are TGTGCCAGCAGTGCCTGGGAAGAGCAGTACTTC.

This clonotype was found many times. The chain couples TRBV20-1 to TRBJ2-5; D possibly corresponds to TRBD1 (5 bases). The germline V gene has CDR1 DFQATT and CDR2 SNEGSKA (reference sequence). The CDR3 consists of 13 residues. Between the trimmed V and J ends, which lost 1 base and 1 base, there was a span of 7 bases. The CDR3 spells CSARGTLQETQYF. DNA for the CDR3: TGCAGTGCTAGAGGGACACTCCAAGAGACCCAGTACTTC.

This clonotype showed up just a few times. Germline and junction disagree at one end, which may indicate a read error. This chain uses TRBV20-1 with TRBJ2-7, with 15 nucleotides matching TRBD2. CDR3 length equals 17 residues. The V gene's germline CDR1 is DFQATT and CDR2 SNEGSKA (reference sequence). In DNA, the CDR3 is TGCTGTGCCATGGGACTAGCGGGAGGATTTTTCTCCTACGAGCAGTACTTC. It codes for CCAMGLAGGFFSYEQYF.

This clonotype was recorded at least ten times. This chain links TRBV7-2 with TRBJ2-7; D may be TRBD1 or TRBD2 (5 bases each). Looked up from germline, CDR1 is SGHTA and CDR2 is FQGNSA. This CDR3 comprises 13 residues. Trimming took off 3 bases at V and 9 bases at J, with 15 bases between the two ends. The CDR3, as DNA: TGTGCCAGCAGCTTGGGGGACCGGCAAGGGCAGTACTTC. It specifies CASSLGDRQGQYF.

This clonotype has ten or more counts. The CDR3 spells CASMNSNSYEQYF. The CDR3, as DNA: TGTGCCAGCATGAATTCTAACTCCTACGAGCAGTACTTC. The V and J genes are TRBV11-2 and TRBJ2-7; no clear D. This CDR3 has 13 residues. Trimming cost V 7 bases and J 0 bases, with 10 bases left between them. Germline lookup yields CDR1 SGHAT and CDR2 FQNNGV. Filled out from reference TRBV11-2 and TRBJ2-7, the complete variable domain reads EAGVAQSPRYKIIEKRQSVAFWCNPISGHATLYWYQQILGQGPKLLIQFQNNGVVDDSQLPKDRFSAERLKGVDSTLKIQPAKLEDSAVYLCASMNSNSYEQYFGPGTRLTVT.

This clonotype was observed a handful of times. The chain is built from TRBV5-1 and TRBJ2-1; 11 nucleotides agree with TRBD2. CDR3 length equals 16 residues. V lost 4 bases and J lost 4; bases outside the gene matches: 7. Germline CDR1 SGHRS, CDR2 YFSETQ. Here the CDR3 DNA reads TGCGCCAGCAGCAAACGGACTAGCGGGCCTTACAATGAGCAGTTCTTC. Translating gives CASSKRTSGPYNEQFF.

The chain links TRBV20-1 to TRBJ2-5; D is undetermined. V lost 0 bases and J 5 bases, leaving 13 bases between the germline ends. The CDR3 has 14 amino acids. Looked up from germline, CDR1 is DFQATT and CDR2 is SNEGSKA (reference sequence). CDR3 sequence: CSARDQKVFETQYF. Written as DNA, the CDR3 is TGCAGTGCTAGAGACCAGAAGGTTTTTGAGACCCAGTACTTC.

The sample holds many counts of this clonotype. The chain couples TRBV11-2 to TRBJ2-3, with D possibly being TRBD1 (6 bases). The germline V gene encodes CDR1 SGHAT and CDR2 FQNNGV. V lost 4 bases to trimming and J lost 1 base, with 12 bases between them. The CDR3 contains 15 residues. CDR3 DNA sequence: TGTGCCAGCAGCTCGTGGACAGTACGCACAGATACGCAGTATTTT. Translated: CASSSWTVRTDTQYF.

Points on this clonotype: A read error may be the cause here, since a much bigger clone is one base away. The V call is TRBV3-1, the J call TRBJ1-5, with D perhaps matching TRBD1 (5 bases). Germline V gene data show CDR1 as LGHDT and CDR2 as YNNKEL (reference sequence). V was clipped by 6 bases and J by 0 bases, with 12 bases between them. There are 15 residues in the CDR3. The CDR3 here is CASSPQENSNQPQHF. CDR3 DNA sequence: TGTGCCAGCAGTCCACAGGAAAATAGCAATCAGCCCCAGCATTTT.

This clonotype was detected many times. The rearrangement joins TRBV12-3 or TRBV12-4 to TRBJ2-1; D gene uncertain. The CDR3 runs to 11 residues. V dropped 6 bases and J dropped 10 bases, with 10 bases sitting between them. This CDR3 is CASRTGGEQFF. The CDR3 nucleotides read TGTGCCAGCAGAACGGGTGGCGAGCAGTTCTTC.

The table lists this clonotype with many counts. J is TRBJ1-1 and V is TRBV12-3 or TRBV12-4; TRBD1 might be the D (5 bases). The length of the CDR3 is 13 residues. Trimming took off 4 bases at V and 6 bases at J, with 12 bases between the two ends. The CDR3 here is CASSSPGSPEAFF. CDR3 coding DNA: TGTGCCAGCAGTTCCCCAGGGTCCCCTGAAGCTTTCTTT.

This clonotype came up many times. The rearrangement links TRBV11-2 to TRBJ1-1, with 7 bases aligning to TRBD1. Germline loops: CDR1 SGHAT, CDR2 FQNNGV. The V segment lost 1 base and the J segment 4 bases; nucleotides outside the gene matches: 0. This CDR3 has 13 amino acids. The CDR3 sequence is CASSLGQGTEAFF. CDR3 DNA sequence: TGTGCCAGCAGCTTAGGACAGGGCACTGAAGCTTTCTTT.

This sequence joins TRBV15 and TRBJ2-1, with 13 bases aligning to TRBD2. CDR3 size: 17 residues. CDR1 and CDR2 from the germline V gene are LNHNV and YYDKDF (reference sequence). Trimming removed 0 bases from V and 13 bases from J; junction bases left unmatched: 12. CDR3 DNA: TGTGCCACCAGCAGAGATCTTACTAGCGGGGGGGCTAGGCCACAGTTCTTC. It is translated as CATSRDLTSGGARPQFF.

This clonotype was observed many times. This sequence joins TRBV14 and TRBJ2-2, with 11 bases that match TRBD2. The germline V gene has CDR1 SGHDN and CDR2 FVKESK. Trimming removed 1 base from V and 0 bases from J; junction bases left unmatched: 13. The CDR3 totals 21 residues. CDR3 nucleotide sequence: TGTGCCAGCAGCCAAGGACCCTCTCTAGCGGGAGGACCCACGAACACCGGGGAGCTGTTTTTT. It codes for CASSQGPSLAGGPTNTGELFF.

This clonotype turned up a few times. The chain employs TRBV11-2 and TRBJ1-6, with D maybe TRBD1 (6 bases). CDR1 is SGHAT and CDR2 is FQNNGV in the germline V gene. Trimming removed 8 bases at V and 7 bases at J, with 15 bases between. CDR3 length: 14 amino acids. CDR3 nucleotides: TGTGCCAGCTCCCGGCACAGGGACAATTCACCCCTCCACTTT. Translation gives CASSRHRDNSPLHF.